This TCR beta chain was found in a study of blood T cell repertoires in COVID-19. About the research overall: Sites in the United States, Italy and Spain provided acute and convalescent COVID-19 samples. Sources were T cells, B-cell-depleted T cells, or PBMCs; the material itself was cDNA or gDNA.

In the study's own analysis: Quantification of nucleated cells was approximated via reference gene primer amplification. TCRdb's copy holds only in-frame clones and misses some; the assay was immunoSEQ multiplex PCR. V, J and clone size are those of that table, while D and trimming were read from the DNA. In the table there are about 250,000 clones, about 85% of which are singletons. V lost 3 bases to trimming and J lost 6 bases; unmatched junction nucleotides: 8. Germline V gene sequence: CDR1 SGHTA, CDR2 FQGNSA. This CDR3 has 15 residues. The clonotype originates from a young man with active or convalescent COVID-19. Sequences were obtained from peripheral blood. The chain joins TRBV7-2 to TRBJ1-2; TRBD1 matches at 9 bases. CDR3 amino acids: CASSFQQGAVDGYTF. The CDR3 nucleotides are TGTGCCAGCAGCTTTCAACAGGGGGCGGTTGATGGCTACACCTTC.